These T cell receptor beta chains were read from a single sample in a study of blood T cell repertoires in COVID-19. The protocol was immunoSEQ multiplex PCR, while the TCRdb copy is restricted to in-frame clones and leaves out a portion. The table includes 150,000 or so clones, around four fifths detected once. Material: PBMCs or T cells enriched from blood (not recorded which). These receptors all come from a woman between 50 and 59 years old who had recovered from COVID-19. Both conserved end residues are part of each CDR3. The D gene is left open where the match is weak. Only part of the rows carry a size: once, few, many, or a class if the clone is expanded.

clone size,V gene,D gene,J gene,CDR3 DNA,CDR3 protein
.,TRBV28,TRBD1,TRBJ1-6,TGTGCCAGCAGACTTGAGGGGGCTCGGAATTCACCCCTCCACTTT,CASRLEGARNSPLHF
once,TRBV5-6,TRBD1,TRBJ1-3,TGTGCCAGCAGCTTCGGAGGACAGGCGGGACCGGGCGACACCATATATTTT,CASSFGGQAGPGDTIYF
.,TRBV23-1,.,TRBJ2-1,TGCGCCAGCAGTCAATCGGACTGTTACAATGAGCAGTTCTTC,CASSQSDCYNEQFF
.,TRBV6-6,.,TRBJ1-1,TGTGCCAGCAGCCCCGAGGGTCAGGGCATGACTAGGAAAGCTTTCTTT,CASSPEGQGMTRKAFF
.,TRBV28,.,TRBJ2-5,TGTGCCAGCAGTTGGAGGGGGCGCATAAGGGAGACCCAGTACTTC,CASSWRGRIRETQYF
once,TRBV4-1,.,TRBJ1-3,TGCGCCAGCAGCCGGGGAGACTCTGGAAACACCATATATTTT,CASSRGDSGNTIYF
.,TRBV5-4,TRBD2,TRBJ2-1,TGTGCCAGCAGCAGGAGCGGGACCTCCTACAATGAGCAGTTCTTC,CASSRSGTSYNEQFF
.,TRBV5-8,TRBD1,TRBJ2-1,TGTGCCAGCCGGGCCGGGACAGGACCATACAATGAGCAGTTCTTC,CASRAGTGPYNEQFF
.,TRBV7-9,.,TRBJ1-6,TGTGCCAGCAGCTCAGCGCGGGGCTCCCAGCCCCACTTT,CASSSARGSQPHF
.,TRBV5-1,.,TRBJ1-1,TGCGCCAGCAGTTCTGCCCGGGCGGGGCTGAACACTGAAGCTTTCTTT,CASSSARAGLNTEAFF
.,TRBV10-3,.,TRBJ1-6,TGTGCCATCAGTGAGTCGGGGGGGTTCGGTTCACCCCTCCACTTT,CAISESGGFGSPLHF
.,TRBV9,TRBD2,TRBJ2-5,TGTGCCAGCAGCCCCGGTACGGCTAGCGGTTCCGGGCGGGAGACCCAGTACTTC,CASSPGTASGSGRETQYF
.,TRBV9,.,TRBJ1-4,TGTGCCAGCAGCGGTTCAGGGGAGCCTAATGAAAAACTGTTTTTT,CASSGSGEPNEKLFF
.,TRBV5-1,TRBD2,TRBJ2-3,TGCGCCAGCAGTCTTCTAGCGGGATGGAGTGCTAGCACAGATACGCAGTATTTT,CASSLLAGWSASTDTQYF
.,TRBV3-1/TRBV3-2,.,TRBJ2-5,TGTGCCAGCAGTTGGGTAGCAGACCAAGAGACCCAGTACTTC,CASSWVADQETQYF
few,TRBV7-2,TRBD1,TRBJ1-2,TGTGCCAGCAGCTTAGTAGGGGGCCTGGATGGCTACACCTTC,CASSLVGGLDGYTF
.,TRBV5-4,.,TRBJ1-1,TGTGCCAGCACCATAGCCACCCTGGGGAACACTGAAGCTTTCTTT,CASTIATLGNTEAFF
.,TRBV3-1/TRBV3-2,TRBD2,TRBJ2-2,TGTGCCAGCTCCCGAGGGGCGGGGGCGAACACCGGGGAGCTGTTTTTT,CASSRGAGANTGELFF
.,TRBV28,TRBD1,TRBJ1-4,TGTGCCAGCAGTTTGTCACAGGGGCTTGAAAAACTGTTTTTT,CASSLSQGLEKLFF
many,TRBV28,TRBD1,TRBJ1-6,TGTGCCACCCGAGGGACAGGCGTGAATAATTCACCCCTCCACTTT,CATRGTGVNNSPLHF
.,TRBV6-1,TRBD2,TRBJ2-1,TGTGCCAGCAGTGTTAGACTAGCGGGAGGGCCGAGCTCCTACAATGAGCAGTTCTTC,CASSVRLAGGPSSYNEQFF
.,TRBV28,TRBD1,TRBJ1-5,TGTGCCAGCAGTCCGGGACAGTTAGGTCAGCCCCAGCATTTT,CASSPGQLGQPQHF
once,TRBV27,.,TRBJ1-1,TGTGCCAGCAGTATCAGAGCCCCGGGAGCGAACACTGAAGCTTTCTTT,CASSIRAPGANTEAFF